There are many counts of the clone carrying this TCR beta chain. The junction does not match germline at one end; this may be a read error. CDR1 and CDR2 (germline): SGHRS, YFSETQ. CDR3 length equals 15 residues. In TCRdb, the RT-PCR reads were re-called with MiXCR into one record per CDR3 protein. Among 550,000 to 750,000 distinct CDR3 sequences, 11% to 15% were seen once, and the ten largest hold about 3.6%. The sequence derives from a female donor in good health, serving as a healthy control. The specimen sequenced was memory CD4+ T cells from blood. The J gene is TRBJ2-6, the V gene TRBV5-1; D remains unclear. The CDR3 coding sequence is TGTGCCAGCAGTTTACAGAGCTCTGGGGCCAACGTCCTGACTTTC. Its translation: CASSLQSSGANVLTF.